The 21 T cell receptor beta chains below were found in one sample sequenced in a study of beta chain features in type 1 diabetes. As every portion of the isolated RNA was reverse transcribed, the sequencing read expressed TCRB transcripts. The method was immunoSEQ multiplex PCR; TCRdb's version includes in-frame clones alone and lacks a portion of them. The data contain about 120,000 clones, about a sixth of them singletons. For these receptors, no antigen is known. Overall study results and limits: Researchers report that Type 1 diabetes patients had moderately but significantly shorter TCRB CDR3s across all four CD4+ subsets.

The specimen was central memory CD4+ T cells from blood. The receptor source for this set is a man aged 25-45 years with type 1 diabetes.

The sample holds a few counts of this clone. The same CDR3 arises from other DNA sequences in this sample as well. This rearrangement joins TRBV10-3 to TRBJ1-5; TRBD1 is a possible D gene (6 bases). CDR3 length: 15 amino acids. The germline gives CDR1 ENHRY, CDR2 SYGVKD. The V end lost 3 bases, the J end lost 1 base, and 10 bases lay between the germline ends. CDR3 amino acids: CAISENRASNQPQHF. CDR3 bases: TGTGCCATCAGTGAAAACAGGGCAAGCAATCAGCCCCAGCATTTT.

At least ten counts were recorded for this clone. The gene calls are TRBV4-3 and TRBJ1-2, with 9 bases fitting TRBD1. CDR1 and CDR2 (germline): LGHNA, YSLEER. This CDR3 region has 15 residues. V trimming: 3 bases; J trimming: 2 bases; junction bases outside the gene matches: 4. The CDR3 loop is CASSQAGQGNYGYTF. In DNA, the CDR3 is TGCGCCAGCAGCCAGGCGGGACAGGGAAACTATGGCTACACCTTC.

A few counts support this clone. The genes are TRBV4-2 and TRBJ1-4, with TRBD1 as a possible D gene (6 bases). Germline-derived CDR1 and CDR2 are LGHNA and YNFKEQ. V was shortened by 4 bases and J by 6 bases, with 18 bases between the two germline ends. CDR3 size: 16 residues. CDR3 amino acids: CASSLDRGAGDEKLFF. In nucleotides, the CDR3 is TGTGCCAGCAGCCTAGATCGGGGGGCCGGGGATGAAAAACTGTTTTTT.

The chain couples TRBV30 to TRBJ2-7, with TRBD2 as a possible D gene (6 bases). Trimming removed 4 bases from V and 6 bases from J, with 13 bases in between. The CDR3 contains 12 residues. The V gene's germline CDR1 is GTSNPN and CDR2 SVGIG (reference sequence). CDR3 residues: CAWIGSGPEQYF. The CDR3 nucleotides are TGTGCCTGGATCGGAAGCGGGCCCGAGCAGTACTTC.

This clone was seen more than once but under ten times. The J gene is TRBJ2-4, the V gene TRBV7-9; the D gene could be TRBD1 or TRBD2 (5 bases each). CDR1 is SEHNR and CDR2 is FQNEAQ in the germline V gene (reference sequence). The CDR3 has 14 residues. V was shortened by 5 bases and J by 8 bases, with 16 bases between the two germline ends. The DNA for the CDR3 is TGTGCCAGCAGCCTCGGCCCTGGGGGAGACATTCAGTACTTC. Translating it yields CASSLGPGGDIQYF.

The rearrangement joins TRBV5-1 to TRBJ1-4, with D hard to call. V lost 0 bases and J lost 5, with 5 bases in between. The CDR3 length is 13 residues. Germline CDR1 reads SGHRS; CDR2 reads YFSETQ. In DNA form, the CDR3 reads TGCGCCAGCAGCTTGGACGGGAATGAAAAACTGTTTTTT. Protein: CASSLDGNEKLFF.

This chain connects TRBV10-3 to TRBJ2-5, with unresolved D. CDR1 and CDR2 from the germline V gene are ENHRY and SYGVKD. With 11 bases removed from V and 0 bases from J, the gap between germline ends came to 10 bases. CDR3 length: 12 residues. CDR3 sequence (DNA): TGTGCCGCCGCCCAGGACCAAGAGACCCAGTACTTC. Translation gives CAAAQDQETQYF.

The chain couples TRBV2 to TRBJ1-1, with 10 positions matching TRBD1. The germline V gene encodes CDR1 SNHLY and CDR2 FYNNEI. The CDR3 contains 15 residues. V lost 7 bases, J lost 6 bases, and 11 bases stayed unmatched. The CDR3 DNA reads as TGTGCCAGCAAGTACCGGGACAGGGGAGGTGCTGAAGCTTTCTTT. It codes for CASKYRDRGGAEAFF.

The chain combines TRBV5-1 with TRBJ1-4; D gene ambiguous. CDR3 length equals 13 residues. Between the trimmed V and J ends, which lost 2 bases and 8 bases, there was a span of 10 bases. Germline V lookup: CDR1 SGHRS, CDR2 YFSETQ. This CDR3 reads CASSLPTGEKLFF. The CDR3 bases are TGCGCCAGCAGCTTACCCACTGGAGAAAAACTGTTTTTT.

The V and J genes are TRBV11-2 and TRBJ2-1; D is unresolved. From germline, CDR1 is SGHAT and CDR2 FQNNGV. This CDR3 has 16 amino acids. The V gene lost 5 bases and the J gene lost 4 bases, with 18 bases spanning the gap. CDR3 region: CASSPLPRGRYNEQFF. The DNA for the CDR3 is TGTGCCAGCAGCCCCCTTCCAAGAGGCCGATACAATGAGCAGTTCTTC.

This clone was detected a few times. This chain uses TRBV6-1 with TRBJ2-1; no definite D call. From germline, CDR1 is MNHNS and CDR2 SASEGT. CDR3 length: 17 residues. V gave up 3 bases and J gave up 0 bases, with 15 bases separating them. The DNA for the CDR3 is TGTGCCAGCAGTGATACCCTGTCGGCCAGCTCCTACAATGAGCAGTTCTTC. Translated: CASSDTLSASSYNEQFF.

CDR3 coding DNA: TGCAGCGTTGTTCGCAGGACGAATGAAAAACTGTTTTTT. Protein product: CSVVRRTNEKLFF. The rearrangement joins TRBV29-1 to TRBJ1-4, with D uncertain. V lost 4 bases, J lost 5 bases, and 11 bases lay in between. Germline CDR1 SQVTM, CDR2 ANQGSEA. The CDR3 runs to 13 residues.

The chain combines TRBV4-3 with TRBJ2-1; no reliable D call. This CDR3 has 13 amino acids. V gave up 3 bases and J gave up 6 bases, with 9 bases separating them. Germline CDR1 reads LGHNA; CDR2 reads YSLEER. The CDR3 loop is CASSHQTSNEQFF. In DNA, the CDR3 is TGCGCCAGCAGCCACCAGACGTCCAATGAGCAGTTCTTC.

Comments on this clone: Its ends do not fully match the called genes, so a read error is possible. Other DNA variants within this sample encode the same CDR3. The chain employs TRBV15 and TRBJ2-2, with TRBD2 matching 9 bases. Germline lookup yields CDR1 LNHNV and CDR2 YYDKDF (reference sequence). CDR3 length equals 19 residues. CDR3 amino acids: CATSRDPAGGPVVTGELFF. The CDR3 region has the DNA TGCGCCACCAGCAGAGATCCGGCGGGGGGGCCGGTGGTTACCGGGGAGCTGTTTTTT.

This chain joins TRBV4-1 and TRBJ1-1; a weak D match, TRBD1 (5 bases). From germline, CDR1 is MGHRA and CDR2 YSYEKL. The CDR3 contains 14 residues. Trimming stripped 0 bases from V and 7 bases from J, with 12 bases between. The DNA of the CDR3 is TGCGCCAGCAGCCAAGATGGCAGGGCCCTTGAAGCTTTCTTT. Its protein is CASSQDGRALEAFF.

J is TRBJ1-2 and V is TRBV9, with D possibly matching TRBD1 (6 bases). Trimming cost V 0 bases and J 7 bases, with 16 bases left between them. Germline V lookup: CDR1 SGDLS, CDR2 YYNGEE. The CDR3 has 15 amino acids. CDR3 sequence reads: CASSVAMDSDPGYTF. The CDR3 DNA is TGTGCCAGCAGCGTAGCTATGGACAGCGATCCTGGCTACACCTTC.

In its sample, this clone was seen a few times. V is TRBV7-2 and J is TRBJ2-5; weak D call: TRBD1 (6 bases). The germline V and J ends were trimmed by 5 bases and 2 bases, with 9 bases remaining between them. CDR3 size: 13 residues. Germline V CDR1 and CDR2: SGHTA, FQGNSA. The CDR3 reads CASSQDRQETQYF. The CDR3 coding sequence is TGTGCCAGCAGCCAAGACAGGCAAGAGACCCAGTACTTC. Complete variable domain (other parts from reference TRBV7-2 and TRBJ2-5): GAGVSQSPSNKVTEKGKDVELRCDPISGHTALYWYRQSLGQGLEFLIYFQGNSAPDKSGLPSDRFSAERTGGSVSTLTIQRTQQEDSAVYLCASSQDRQETQYFGPGTRLLVL.

The chain recombines TRBV18 with TRBJ2-5; 10 bases map to TRBD2. Per the germline V gene, CDR1 is KGHSH and CDR2 is LQKENI. V lost 3 bases and J lost 2; bases outside the gene matches: 6. The CDR3 length is 16 residues. CDR3: CASSPTSGAWQETQYF. In DNA, the CDR3 is TGTGCCAGCTCACCTACTAGCGGGGCTTGGCAAGAGACCCAGTACTTC.

This clone turned up a few times. The genes are TRBV7-2 and TRBJ1-3; D is unclear. Germline V gene sequence: CDR1 SGHTA, CDR2 FQGNSA. This CDR3 comprises 13 residues. V was pared by 2 bases and J by 2 bases, with 4 bases between. Here the CDR3 DNA reads TGTGCCAGCAGCTTAATCACTGGAAACACCATATATTTT. As protein: CASSLITGNTIYF.

This chain joins TRBV19 and TRBJ2-1; D might be TRBD1 (5 bases). CDR3 length: 14 amino acids. V was cut by 6 bases and J by 3 bases, with 12 bases left in between. The germline CDR1 and CDR2 sequences are LNHDA and SQIVND (reference sequence). CDR3 nucleotide sequence: TGTGCCAGTAGATCGACAGAAGACTACAATGAGCAGTTCTTC. Translated: CASRSTEDYNEQFF.

The chain recombines TRBV9 with TRBJ1-2, with no clear D. V was trimmed by 4 bases and J by 0 bases, leaving 13 bases between them. This CDR3 is built from 15 residues. In germline, CDR1 is SGDLS, CDR2 YYNGEE. CDR3 DNA: TGTGCCAGCAGCTCGGGAGAGCTCGCTAACTATGGCTACACCTTC. Its protein is CASSSGELANYGYTF.